Below are 25 T cell receptor beta chains sequenced from a single sample in a study of patients and donors after allogeneic stem cell transplantation. In TCRdb, the RT-PCR reads were re-called with MiXCR into one record per CDR3 protein. The repertoire includes more than 9,000 distinct CDR3 sequences, approximately 22% of them detected once, and over 45% sits in the top ten. The sample was blood, either unsorted or a sorted T cell fraction (not recorded which). These TCRs come from a human donor who was either an allogeneic HSCT recipient or a stem cell or donor lymphocyte infusion donor (not recorded which). It is not recorded whose cells these are; they may come from a transplant donor.

The rearrangement uses TRBV3-1 and TRBJ1-6; unclear D gene. Between the trimmed V and J ends, which lost 3 bases and 0 bases, there was a span of 6 bases. Germline CDR1 reads LGHDT; CDR2 reads YNNKEL (reference sequence). The CDR3 contains 15 residues. The CDR3: CASSQQSSYNSPLHF. The DNA for the CDR3 is TGTGCCAGCAGCCAGCAGAGCTCCTATAATTCACCCCTCCACTTT.

The sample holds many counts of this clonotype. The chain couples TRBV20-1 to TRBJ1-1; 8 bases align to TRBD1. The CDR3 is made up of 14 amino acids. CDR1 is DFQATT and CDR2 is SNEGSKA in the germline V gene (reference sequence). J gave up 1 base and V 4 bases, and 5 bases lay outside the gene matches. The CDR3 nucleotides read TGCAGTGCTATGAAGGGACAGGCGAACACTGAAGCTTTCTTT. It yields the protein CSAMKGQANTEAFF.

The chain combines TRBV7-2 with TRBJ2-5; 9 bases are shared with TRBD2. Germline V lookup: CDR1 SGHTA, CDR2 FQGNSA. The CDR3 totals 16 residues. V lost 6 bases to trimming and J lost 5 bases; unmatched junction nucleotides: 13. The CDR3 sequence is CASRPPGTSKAETQYF. The CDR3 bases are TGTGCCAGCAGACCCCCCGGGACTAGCAAGGCGGAGACCCAGTACTTC. The full variable domain, rest sourced from reference TRBV7-2 and TRBJ2-5, is GAGVSQSPSNKVTEKGKDVELRCDPISGHTALYWYRQSLGQGLEFLIYFQGNSAPDKSGLPSDRFSAERTGGSVSTLTIQRTQQEDSAVYLCASRPPGTSKAETQYFGPGTRLLVL.

The sample holds a few counts of this clonotype. This sequence joins TRBV13 and TRBJ2-3; TRBD2 aligns across 8 bases. Germline assignment: CDR1 PRHDT and CDR2 FYEKMQ (reference sequence). There are 16 residues in the CDR3. Losses at the gene ends were 8 bases for V and 5 bases for J; bases not matched to a gene: 15. The CDR3 loop is CASSSSVAGIGDTQYF. For the CDR3, the DNA is TGTGCCAGCTCCAGTTCGGTAGCGGGGATAGGAGATACGCAGTATTTT. The variable domain in full, completed from reference TRBV13 and TRBJ2-3, reads AAGVIQSPRHLIKEKRETATLKCYPIPRHDTVYWYQQGPGQDPQFLISFYEKMQSDKGSIPDRFSAQQFSDYHSELNMSSLELGDSALYFCASSSSVAGIGDTQYFGPGTRLTVL.

This clonotype was counted only a few times. J is TRBJ1-6 and V is TRBV20-1, with TRBD1 matching 8 bases. CDR1 is DFQATT, CDR2 SNEGSKA, per germline (reference sequence). The CDR3 covers 16 residues. The junction had 13 bases not matched to a gene; V was cut back by 6 bases and J by 6 bases. CDR3 DNA sequence: TGCAGTGCGTTAAACTCAGGGGGCGTGAGTAATTCACCCCTCCACTTT. It yields the protein CSALNSGGVSNSPLHF.

This clonotype has just a few counts. This sequence joins TRBV7-3 and TRBJ2-1; no clear D gene. Germline V gene data show CDR1 as SGHTA and CDR2 as FQGTGA. V lost 0 bases and J 4 bases, leaving 19 bases between the germline ends. This CDR3 region has 18 residues. In nucleotides, the CDR3 is TGTGCCAGCAGCTTAACACCCCCGGCTGAGAGTTTTTACAATGAGCAGTTCTTC. This gives the protein CASSLTPPAESFYNEQFF.

The chain joins TRBV11-2 to TRBJ1-1; possibly TRBD1 for D (6 bases). V was clipped by 5 bases and J by 4 bases, with 14 bases between them. Germline V gives CDR1 SGHAT, CDR2 FQNNGV. This CDR3 spans 14 amino acids. CDR3 amino acids: CASSPDRSITEAFF. The CDR3 nucleotides are TGTGCCAGCAGCCCAGACAGGTCTATCACTGAAGCTTTCTTT.

This clonotype appeared a single time. V is TRBV10-3 and J is TRBJ2-7; D is unresolved. This CDR3 region has 12 residues. V was trimmed by 0 bases and J by 2 bases, leaving 2 bases between them. CDR1 is ENHRY and CDR2 is SYGVKD in the germline V gene. CDR3 in amino acids: CAISESAYEQYF. CDR3 DNA sequence: TGTGCCATCAGTGAGTCTGCCTACGAGCAGTACTTC.

This clonotype was recorded at least ten times. The chain carries TRBV5-6 and TRBJ1-5; no firm D call. CDR3 length equals 13 residues. Germline V gives CDR1 SGHDT, CDR2 YYEEEE. Trimming pared 1 base from V and 2 bases from J, leaving 4 bases between. The DNA of the CDR3 is TGTGCCAGCAGCTTGTCTGGCAATCAGCCCCAGCATTTT. Translated: CASSLSGNQPQHF.

This clonotype has a count of ten or more. This rearrangement joins TRBV29-1 to TRBJ1-5; possibly TRBD1 for D (5 bases). The V end was cut by 2 bases, the J end by 3 bases, with 11 bases between. The CDR3 has 14 amino acids. Per germline, CDR1 SQVTM and CDR2 ANQGSEA. CDR3 sequence reads: CSVEWQGYNQPQHF. CDR3 sequence (DNA): TGCAGCGTTGAATGGCAGGGTTACAATCAGCCCCAGCATTTT.

This clonotype was recorded at least ten times. The rearrangement joins TRBV6-5 to TRBJ2-2; 8 bases are shared with TRBD1. The junction had 9 bases not matched to a gene; V was cut back by 5 bases and J by 4 bases. The germline V gene has CDR1 MNHEY and CDR2 SVGAGI. The CDR3 has 16 amino acids. The CDR3 region has the DNA TGTGCCAGCAGTCACGGACAGGGTCCCCTCACCGGGGAGCTGTTTTTT. It yields the protein CASSHGQGPLTGELFF.

The rearrangement links TRBV3-1 to TRBJ2-6; 7 nucleotides line up with TRBD2. The V gene end was trimmed by 5 bases and the J gene end by 0 bases; junction bases not matched to a gene: 4. The CDR3 is 16 amino acids. Germline CDR1 reads LGHDT; CDR2 reads YNNKEL (reference sequence). CDR3 sequence reads: CASSSSGYSGANVLTF. In DNA, the CDR3 is TGTGCCAGCAGCAGTAGCGGGTACTCTGGGGCCAACGTCCTGACTTTC.

This clonotype was observed many times. The chain carries TRBV10-3 and TRBJ1-2; D is unclear. V lost 0 bases and J 5 bases, leaving 16 bases between the germline ends. This CDR3 has 16 residues. Germline V gives CDR1 ENHRY, CDR2 SYGVKD. CDR3 coding DNA: TGTGCCATCAGTGAGTCGAAAGCAGTCTCCCTGTATGGCTACACCTTC. This gives the protein CAISESKAVSLYGYTF.

This sequence joins TRBV20-1 and TRBJ1-2; 9 nucleotides line up with TRBD1. Per the germline V gene, CDR1 is DFQATT and CDR2 is SNEGSKA (reference sequence). CDR3 length equals 14 residues. V was clipped by 3 bases and J by 4 bases; unmatched bases: 6. CDR3: CSASGQGTIYGYTF. DNA of the CDR3: TGCAGTGCTAGCGGACAGGGGACGATCTATGGCTACACCTTC.

This chain links TRBV2 with TRBJ2-7; D possibly corresponds to TRBD2 (5 bases). CDR3 size: 14 residues. Germline V gene data show CDR1 as SNHLY and CDR2 as FYNNEI. The ends were cut back, 3 bases at V and 0 bases at J, with 9 bases in the middle. CDR3 DNA: TGTGCCAGCAGTGATGGACTCCACTCCTACGAGCAGTACTTC. Protein product: CASSDGLHSYEQYF. Complete variable domain (other parts from reference TRBV2 and TRBJ2-7): EPEVTQTPSHQVTQMGQEVILRCVPISNHLYFYWYRQILGQKVEFLVSFYNNEISEKSEIFDDQFSVERPDGSNFTLKIRSTKLEDSAMYFCASSDGLHSYEQYFGPGTRLTVT.

This clonotype was recorded many times. The V and J genes are TRBV27 and TRBJ1-2; weak D call: TRBD1 (6 bases). CDR3 length: 14 amino acids. V was clipped by 5 bases and J by 5 bases, with 15 bases between them. The germline CDR1 and CDR2 sequences are MNHEY and SMNVEV (reference sequence). CDR3: CASSPSPGQYGYTF. Here the CDR3 DNA reads TGTGCCAGCAGTCCCTCACCCGGACAGTATGGCTACACCTTC.

The chain combines TRBV6-1 with TRBJ2-3; tentatively, D is TRBD1 (6 bases). The CDR3 extends over 14 amino acids. The V gene lost 6 bases and the J gene lost 5 bases, with 15 bases spanning the gap. The germline V gene has CDR1 MNHNS and CDR2 SASEGT. CDR3 sequence (DNA): TGTGCCAGCAGGAGACCGGGACAACTAGATACGCAGTATTTT. Its protein product is CASRRPGQLDTQYF.

This clonotype was recorded a few times. The gene calls are TRBV5-6 and TRBJ2-7, with D perhaps matching TRBD2 (6 bases). Germline V gene sequence: CDR1 SGHDT, CDR2 YYEEEE. The CDR3 totals 14 residues. V gave up 3 bases and J gave up 3 bases, with 13 bases separating them. This CDR3 reads CASSWRTGLYEQYF. CDR3 DNA: TGTGCCAGCAGCTGGCGGACGGGACTCTACGAGCAGTACTTC.

The chain carries TRBV9 and TRBJ2-3, with TRBD2 as a possible D gene (7 bases). CDR3 size: 18 residues. The germline CDR1 and CDR2 sequences are SGDLS and YYNGEE. V lost 1 base and J 5 bases, leaving 23 bases between the germline ends. CDR3 region: CASSVLLGGGPGGDTQYF. The CDR3 nucleotides are TGTGCCAGCAGCGTACTACTTGGCGGGGGCCCCGGTGGAGATACGCAGTATTTT.

This clonotype was seen repeatedly, ten times or more. The chain combines TRBV7-8 with TRBJ2-3; D gene uncertain. The CDR3 is made up of 14 amino acids. Germline CDR1 SGHVS, CDR2 FQNEAQ. The germline V and J ends were trimmed by 3 bases and 4 bases, with 11 bases remaining between them. CDR3 bases: TGTGCCAGCAGCTTTTCTCAGGTTTCAGATACGCAGTATTTT. Protein product: CASSFSQVSDTQYF.

The chain combines TRBV18 with TRBJ1-5; D remains unclear. Germline CDR1 is KGHSH and CDR2 is LQKENI. This CDR3 spans 14 amino acids. V was shortened by 3 bases and J by 2 bases, with 8 bases between the two germline ends. In DNA form, the CDR3 reads TGTGCCAGCTCACCGGGAGCGGGCAATCAGCCCCAGCATTTT. It encodes CASSPGAGNQPQHF.

This clonotype showed up just a few times. The chain links TRBV7-2 to TRBJ2-2; D is uncertain. The CDR3 is made up of 14 amino acids. CDR1 SGHTA and CDR2 FQGNSA come from the germline V gene. V dropped 0 bases and J dropped 6 bases, with 8 bases sitting between them. CDR3 sequence reads: CASSLAGWSGELFF. For the CDR3, the DNA is TGTGCCAGCAGCTTAGCAGGGTGGTCCGGGGAGCTGTTTTTT.

On this clonotype itself: Here the CDR3 omits its conserved ending phenylalanine or tryptophan, so a read error is the likely source. The chain recombines TRBV7-3 with TRBJ2-1, with D tentatively TRBD1 (6 bases). Germline CDR1 SGHTA, CDR2 FQGTGA. The CDR3 sequence is 15 residues long. Trimming took off 4 bases at V and 5 bases at J, with 15 bases between the two ends. CDR3 sequence: CASSSDPGHHNEQFL. CDR3 bases: TGTGCCAGCAGCTCCGACCCGGGACACCACAATGAGCAGTTCTTA.

The chain combines TRBV7-2 with TRBJ2-5; D might be TRBD1 or TRBD2, each matching 6 bases. The V end was cut by 5 bases, the J end by 5 bases, with 15 bases between. CDR3 length: 14 residues. CDR1 is SGHTA, CDR2 FQGNSA, per germline. The CDR3 loop reads CASSLNGGGETQYF. The DNA for the CDR3 is TGTGCCAGCAGCCTAAACGGGGGCGGGGAGACCCAGTACTTC.

This clonotype was observed a few times. The rearrangement joins TRBV6-2 or TRBV6-3 to TRBJ1-2; D is unclear. Germline lookup yields CDR1 MNHEY and CDR2 SVGEGT. The CDR3 has 15 residues. Deletions cut 4 bases from V and 0 bases from J, with 12 bases between. CDR3 protein: CASSSPRSSNYGYTF. CDR3 DNA sequence: TGTGCCAGCAGTTCCCCAAGGAGCTCTAACTATGGCTACACCTTC.